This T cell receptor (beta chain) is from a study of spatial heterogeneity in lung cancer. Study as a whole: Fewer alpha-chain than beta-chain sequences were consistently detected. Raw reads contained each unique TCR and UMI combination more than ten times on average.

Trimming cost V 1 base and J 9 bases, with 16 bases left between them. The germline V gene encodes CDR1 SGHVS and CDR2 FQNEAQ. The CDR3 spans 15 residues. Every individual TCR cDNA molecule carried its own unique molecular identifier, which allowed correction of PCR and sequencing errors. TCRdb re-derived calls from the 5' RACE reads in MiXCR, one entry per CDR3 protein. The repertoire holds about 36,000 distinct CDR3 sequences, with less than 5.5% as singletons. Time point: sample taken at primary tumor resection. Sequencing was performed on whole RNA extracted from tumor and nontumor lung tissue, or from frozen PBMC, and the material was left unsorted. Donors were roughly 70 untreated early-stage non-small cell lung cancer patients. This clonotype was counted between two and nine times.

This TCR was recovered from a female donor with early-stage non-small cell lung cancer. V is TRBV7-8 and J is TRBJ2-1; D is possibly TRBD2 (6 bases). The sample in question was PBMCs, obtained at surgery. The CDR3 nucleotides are TGTGCCAGCAGCTTAGTTCAGGGAGGTTCTTTTGAGCAGTTCTTC. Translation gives CASSLVQGGSFEQFF.